One and the same sample provided the 6 T cell receptor beta chains below, sequenced in a study of shared clonotypes between healthy human individuals. Clones were sequenced by immunoSEQ multiplex PCR, and TCRdb holds only the in-frame ones, with some missing. The table lists over a million clones, over 95% of them singletons. The sample comprised naive CD4+ T cells sorted from blood. Stated subset: CD45RA+ positively selected. All receptors derive from a man between 25 and 39 years old in good health.

The V and J genes are TRBV29-1 and TRBJ2-7; D is tentatively TRBD1 or TRBD2 (7 bases each). This CDR3 has 16 residues. Trimming removed 6 bases from V and 3 bases from J, with 24 bases in between. Germline V CDR1 and CDR2: SQVTM, ANQGSEA. CDR3 coding DNA: TGCAGCGTCGACACCTTAGGCAGGGGGGGAGTCTACGAGCAGTACTTC. Translated, it gives CSVDTLGRGGVYEQYF.

The chain employs TRBV10-3 and TRBJ1-2; 10 bases fit TRBD1. After removal of 4 bases from V and 8 bases from J, the junction contained 10 bases not matched to a gene. Per the germline V gene, CDR1 is ENHRY and CDR2 is SYGVKD. The CDR3 contains 15 residues. CDR3 in amino acids: CAISGHGTGASGYTF. The DNA for the CDR3 is TGTGCCATCAGTGGTCACGGGACAGGGGCATCCGGCTACACCTTC.

The chain couples TRBV14 to TRBJ2-3; TRBD2 matches at 9 bases. Germline CDR1 reads SGHDN; CDR2 reads FVKESK. V lost 0 bases to trimming and J lost 5 bases; unmatched junction nucleotides: 9. The CDR3 contains 17 residues. CDR3 sequence: CASSQEMAGGAGDTQYF. CDR3 in DNA: TGTGCCAGCAGCCAAGAGATGGCGGGAGGGGCCGGAGATACGCAGTATTTT.

This chain joins TRBV28 and TRBJ2-7, with D tentatively TRBD1 (5 bases). The CDR3 spans 15 residues. Germline V gene lookup returns CDR1 MDHEN and CDR2 SYDVKM. V was trimmed by 6 bases and J by 2 bases, leaving 17 bases between them. CDR3 nucleotide sequence: TGTGCCAGCAGCTTTAAGGCAGGGAAGACCTACGAGCAGTACTTC. Residues: CASSFKAGKTYEQYF.

The chain has TRBV11-1 and TRBJ2-5; no definite D call. Germline CDR1 reads SGHAT; CDR2 reads FQDESV (reference sequence). V dropped 1 base and J dropped 5 bases, with 11 bases sitting between them. The CDR3 contains 14 residues. The DNA of the CDR3 is TGTGCCAGCAGCTTAGGAGGACGCGTGGAGACCCAGTACTTC. This codes for CASSLGGRVETQYF. Filled out from reference TRBV11-1 and TRBJ2-5, the complete variable domain reads EAEVAQSPRYKITEKSQAVAFWCDPISGHATLYWYRQILGQGPELLVQFQDESVVDDSQLPKDRFSAERLKGVDSTLKIQPAELGDSAMYLCASSLGGRVETQYFGPGTRLLVL.

The chain has TRBV5-6 and TRBJ1-1, with a weak D call TRBD1 (5 bases). Germline values: CDR1 SGHDT, CDR2 YYEEEE. The CDR3 consists of 13 residues. Trimming took 5 bases from V and 4 from J, leaving 12 bases between them. CDR3: CASRSQETTEAFF. CDR3 nucleotide sequence: TGTGCCAGCAGGTCACAGGAGACCACTGAAGCTTTCTTT.